These 31 T cell receptor beta chains came from one sample sequenced in a study of shared clonotypes between healthy human individuals. Generated by immunoSEQ multiplex PCR, the TCRdb table keeps only in-frame clones and is missing some. Among a few hundred thousand clones listed, around 97% were seen once. The sample was naive CD4+ T cells sorted from blood. The sample's subset: CD45RA+ positively selected. The receptors originated from a woman aged 25 to 39 in good health.

V gene TRBV28 combines with J gene TRBJ1-2; D is unclear. V was trimmed by 9 bases and J by 4 bases, leaving 12 bases between them. The CDR3 is 12 amino acids. Germline assignment: CDR1 MDHEN and CDR2 SYDVKM. CDR3 nucleotides: TGTGCCAGTGGTACAGCCCCCTATGGCTACACCTTC. Translating it yields CASGTAPYGYTF.

This chain links TRBV29-1 with TRBJ2-7, with D perhaps matching TRBD1 (6 bases). Trimming pared 6 bases from V and 3 bases from J, leaving 18 bases between. Germline V gene data show CDR1 as SQVTM and CDR2 as ANQGSEA. There are 14 residues in the CDR3. The CDR3 DNA reads as TGCAGCGTCGCTACGGGACATGGGGTCTACGAGCAGTACTTC. This translates into CSVATGHGVYEQYF.

J is TRBJ2-2 and V is TRBV6-5; TRBD1 matches at 9 bases. This CDR3 spans 16 amino acids. V dropped 0 bases and J dropped 4; count of bases not matched to a gene: 3. Germline V gene data show CDR1 as MNHEY and CDR2 as SVGAGI. This CDR3 is CASSYSGTGLTGELFF. DNA for the CDR3: TGTGCCAGCAGTTACTCCGGGACAGGGCTCACCGGGGAGCTGTTTTTT.

The chain employs TRBV28 and TRBJ2-2; D is unclear. The CDR3 is 11 residues long. The ends were cut back, 6 bases at V and 1 base at J, with 0 bases in the middle. The germline gives CDR1 MDHEN, CDR2 SYDVKM. This CDR3 reads CASRNTGELFF. CDR3 coding DNA: TGTGCCAGCAGGAACACCGGGGAGCTGTTTTTT.

V gene TRBV27 combines with J gene TRBJ2-5; 9 nucleotides agree with TRBD2. The CDR3 sequence is 16 residues long. J lost 5 bases, V lost 5 bases, and 12 bases had no gene match. Germline V gene lookup returns CDR1 MNHEY and CDR2 SMNVEV (reference sequence). CDR3 DNA: TGTGCCAGCAGTCCCTTAGCGGGAGAGGCACGGGAGACCCAGTACTTC. Translating it yields CASSPLAGEARETQYF.

J is TRBJ2-1 and V is TRBV11-2; maybe TRBD1 (6 bases). Germline CDR1 and CDR2: SGHAT and FQNNGV. This CDR3 is 16 amino acids long. V was pared by 5 bases and J by 0 bases, with 14 bases between. The CDR3 DNA reads TGTGCCAGCAGCCCCCACACAGGGAGCTCCTACAATGAGCAGTTCTTC. It is translated as CASSPHTGSSYNEQFF.

As regards this clone: Other DNA sequences of this sample code for an identical CDR3. This rearrangement joins TRBV6-5 to TRBJ1-3; D remains unclear. CDR3 size: 15 residues. The V and J ends lost 3 bases and 0 bases respectively, with 9 bases between them. Per germline, CDR1 MNHEY and CDR2 SVGAGI. This chain's CDR3 is CASSYGPNSGNTIYF. In DNA, the CDR3 is TGTGCCAGCAGTTATGGACCGAACTCTGGAAACACCATATATTTT.

The gene calls are TRBV6-1 and TRBJ1-6; the D gene is possibly TRBD1 (6 bases). CDR3 size: 13 residues. V dropped 10 bases and J dropped 4 bases, with 11 bases sitting between them. Germline V gene data show CDR1 as MNHNS and CDR2 as SASEGT. CDR3 DNA: TGTGCCATCTCTCAGGGGTATAATTCACCCCTCCACTTT. Encoded protein: CAISQGYNSPLHF.

The rearrangement links TRBV19 to TRBJ1-4, with D unclear. With 3 bases removed from V and 8 bases from J, the gap between germline ends came to 10 bases. This CDR3 comprises 13 residues. Germline V gene sequence: CDR1 LNHDA, CDR2 SQIVND (reference sequence). The CDR3 here is CASSIEAGEKLFF. For the CDR3, the DNA is TGTGCCAGTAGTATTGAGGCGGGGGAAAAACTGTTTTTT.

CDR3 in amino acids: CASSTRGGVYEQYF. The CDR3 DNA reads TGTGCCAGCAGCACCAGGGGGGGAGTCTACGAGCAGTACTTC. J is TRBJ2-7 and V is TRBV7-8, with D possibly called TRBD1 or TRBD2 (7 bases each). Germline loops: CDR1 SGHVS, CDR2 FQNEAQ. The CDR3 extends over 14 amino acids. The germline V and J ends were trimmed by 5 bases and 3 bases, with 14 bases remaining between them.

CDR3 in amino acids: CASSVGASGSKETQYF. CDR3 sequence (DNA): TGTGCCAGCAGCGTAGGGGCTAGCGGGAGCAAAGAGACCCAGTACTTC. V is TRBV9 and J is TRBJ2-5, with 10 bases identical to TRBD2. J was trimmed by 3 bases and V by 0 bases; bases with no gene match: 5. Looked up from germline, CDR1 is SGDLS and CDR2 is YYNGEE. CDR3 length equals 16 residues. The full variable domain, completed using reference TRBV9 and TRBJ2-5, is DSGVTQTPKHLITATGQRVTLRCSPRSGDLSVYWYQQSLDQGLQFLIQYYNGEERAKGNILERFSAQQFPDLHSELNLSSLELGDSALYFCASSVGASGSKETQYFGPGTRLLVL.

The chain joins TRBV5-1 to TRBJ2-1, with D unresolved. Per the germline V gene, CDR1 is SGHRS and CDR2 is YFSETQ. The V end lost 4 bases, the J end lost 0 bases, and 11 bases lay between the germline ends. The CDR3 totals 15 residues. The DNA for the CDR3 is TGCGCCAGCAGCCAAAACGAGCGCTCCTACAATGAGCAGTTCTTC. This sequence encodes CASSQNERSYNEQFF.

V is TRBV5-6 and J is TRBJ1-2; D is uncertain. The germline CDR1 and CDR2 sequences are SGHDT and YYEEEE. V was cut by 4 bases and J by 8 bases, with 12 bases left in between. The CDR3 runs 12 residues. The CDR3 coding sequence is TGTGCCAGCAGCCCTGCCCAGCCGGGCTACACCTTC. As protein: CASSPAQPGYTF.

This rearrangement joins TRBV2 to TRBJ1-5; D is possibly TRBD1 (5 bases). This CDR3 has 17 residues. Germline CDR1 reads SNHLY; CDR2 reads FYNNEI. V was shortened by 7 bases and J by 0 bases, with 19 bases between the two germline ends. The DNA for the CDR3 is TGTGCCAGCACGGAAACCCAGGGATCGTATAGCAATCAGCCCCAGCATTTT. It codes for CASTETQGSYSNQPQHF.

This chain uses TRBV11-3 with TRBJ2-2; no firm D call. Trimming left V 4 bases short and J 5 bases short, with 11 bases between. Germline CDR1 reads SGHNT; CDR2 reads YENEEA. The CDR3 loop spans 14 amino acids. The CDR3 DNA is TGTGCCAGCAGCTCAGTAATGGGGACCGGGGAGCTGTTTTTT. It is translated as CASSSVMGTGELFF.

The rearrangement uses TRBV27 and TRBJ2-5; the D gene is possibly TRBD2 (5 bases). The CDR3 sequence is 13 residues long. In germline, CDR1 is MNHEY, CDR2 SMNVEV (reference sequence). Trimming removed 3 bases from V and 4 bases from J, with 9 bases in between. The DNA for the CDR3 is TGTGCCAGCAGTTTGTCGGGAAGAGAGACCCAGTACTTC. It specifies CASSLSGRETQYF.

V gene TRBV2 combines with J gene TRBJ2-5; D assignment may be TRBD1 or TRBD2 (5 bases each). The CDR3 extends over 15 amino acids. Trimming pared 6 bases from V and 5 bases from J, leaving 19 bases between. CDR1 SNHLY and CDR2 FYNNEI come from the germline V gene. CDR3 region: CASSLGTSQIETQYF. The DNA of the CDR3 is TGTGCCAGCAGCCTGGGGACCTCTCAAATTGAGACCCAGTACTTC.

V usage is TRBV28 and J usage is TRBJ2-7; the D gene is possibly TRBD1 (6 bases). V was shortened by 7 bases and J by 2 bases, with 9 bases between the two germline ends. Germline CDR1 reads MDHEN; CDR2 reads SYDVKM. The CDR3 has 12 amino acids. Written as DNA, the CDR3 is TGTGCCAGCAATGGGGGCCCCTACGAGCAGTACTTC. Protein product: CASNGGPYEQYF.

The genes are TRBV10-3 and TRBJ1-5, with a tentative D call TRBD1 (6 bases). Germline V gene data show CDR1 as ENHRY and CDR2 as SYGVKD. V lost 6 bases to trimming and J lost 0 bases, with 9 bases between them. The CDR3 consists of 14 residues. CDR3 coding DNA: TGTGCCATCAGACCAGGGGATAGCAATCAGCCCCAGCATTTT. It specifies CAIRPGDSNQPQHF.

V is TRBV18 and J is TRBJ1-3; a weak D match, TRBD1 (6 bases). V shed 6 bases and J shed 0 bases, with 18 bases lying between them. Germline CDR1 reads KGHSH; CDR2 reads LQKENI. The CDR3 spans 17 residues. CDR3 DNA sequence: TGTGCCAGCTCTCTGGACAGCGTTTACTACTCTGGAAACACCATATATTTT. Translation: CASSLDSVYYSGNTIYF.

The CDR3 DNA sequence: TGCGCCAGCAGCCTTGGGACAGAGTACTACGAGCAGTACTTC. This codes for CASSLGTEYYEQYF. The J gene is TRBJ2-7, the V gene TRBV5-1, with 7 bases aligning to TRBD1. The J segment lost 3 bases and the V segment lost 4 bases, leaving 7 bases of the junction unmatched. The length of the CDR3 is 14 residues. Germline loops: CDR1 SGHRS, CDR2 YFSETQ.

The chain joins TRBV18 to TRBJ2-2, with unresolved D. CDR1 is KGHSH, CDR2 LQKENI, per germline. This CDR3 spans 13 amino acids. V was trimmed by 3 bases and J by 2 bases, leaving 4 bases between them. CDR3 region: CASSPLNTGELFF. CDR3 coding DNA: TGTGCCAGCTCACCTCTCAACACCGGGGAGCTGTTTTTT.

This clone was picked up one time. The chain combines TRBV4-1 with TRBJ2-2; 11 nucleotides line up with TRBD2. The CDR3 runs 17 residues. After removal of 3 bases from V and 8 bases from J, the junction contained 11 bases not matched to a gene. CDR1 and CDR2 from the germline V gene are MGHRA and YSYEKL. The CDR3 sequence: CASSQSLAGGPIGELFF. The CDR3 nucleotides read TGCGCCAGCAGCCAGTCTTTAGCGGGAGGGCCGATAGGGGAGCTGTTTTTT.

The chain carries TRBV27 and TRBJ1-1; D might be TRBD1 (5 bases). Between the trimmed V and J ends, which lost 0 bases and 0 bases, there was a span of 14 bases. The CDR3 totals 17 residues. Per germline, CDR1 MNHEY and CDR2 SMNVEV (reference sequence). This CDR3 reads CASSLSRGPLMNTEAFF. The CDR3 coding sequence is TGTGCCAGCAGTTTATCAAGGGGTCCCCTAATGAACACTGAAGCTTTCTTT.

The chain uses TRBV6-1 and TRBJ2-3; perhaps TRBD2 as D (6 bases). The V end lost 3 bases, the J end lost 1 base, and 14 bases lay between the germline ends. The CDR3 contains 16 residues. Germline-derived CDR1 and CDR2 are MNHNS and SASEGT. CDR3 residues: CASSEAGGTRTDTQYF. As DNA, the CDR3 is TGTGCCAGCAGTGAGGCAGGAGGGACCCGCACAGATACGCAGTATTTT.

This rearrangement joins TRBV7-2 to TRBJ2-7; D gene unclear. CDR3 size: 12 residues. Trimming took off 4 bases at V and 1 base at J, with 5 bases between the two ends. Germline V gives CDR1 SGHTA, CDR2 FQGNSA. CDR3 in amino acids: CASSSTSYEQYF. The CDR3 bases are TGTGCCAGCAGCTCTACATCCTACGAGCAGTACTTC.

The rearrangement links TRBV18 to TRBJ1-1; D remains unclear. Trimming removed 3 bases at V and 3 bases at J, with 11 bases between. This CDR3 comprises 14 residues. Germline loops: CDR1 KGHSH, CDR2 LQKENI. This chain's CDR3 is CASSPQWEDTEAFF. The CDR3, as DNA: TGTGCCAGCTCACCCCAGTGGGAGGACACTGAAGCTTTCTTT.

The chain uses TRBV4-1 and TRBJ2-6; TRBD1 is a possible D gene (5 bases). Germline lookup yields CDR1 MGHRA and CDR2 YSYEKL. This CDR3 region has 19 residues. The germline V and J ends were trimmed by 1 base and 1 base, with 17 bases remaining between them. The CDR3 nucleotides are TGCGCCAGCAGCCAAGTGTCGGTCAGGGTAGGGTCTGGGGCCAACGTCCTGACTTTC. It encodes CASSQVSVRVGSGANVLTF.

The chain is built from TRBV5-1 and TRBJ2-3; D ambiguous. Per the germline V gene, CDR1 is SGHRS and CDR2 is YFSETQ. V was cut by 0 bases and J by 4 bases, with 12 bases left in between. This CDR3 spans 15 amino acids. In DNA, the CDR3 is TGCGCCAGCAGCTTGGCATCGACGGGCGCAGATACGCAGTATTTT. It yields the protein CASSLASTGADTQYF.

The chain couples TRBV28 to TRBJ2-7, with 10 bases matching TRBD2. Germline V gene sequence: CDR1 MDHEN, CDR2 SYDVKM. The ends lost 3 bases at V and 5 bases at J; junction bases unmatched: 7. This CDR3 comprises 15 residues. The DNA of the CDR3 is TGTGCCAGCAGTTTGTTCACTAGCGGGGATAACGAGCAGTACTTC. Its protein is CASSLFTSGDNEQYF.

The V and J genes are TRBV6-1 and TRBJ1-1; 8 nucleotides match TRBD1. The ends lost 4 bases at V and 4 bases at J; junction bases unmatched: 8. The CDR3 consists of 15 residues. CDR1 is MNHNS and CDR2 is SASEGT in the germline V gene. The CDR3 here is CASSALTGVITEAFF. In DNA form, the CDR3 reads TGTGCCAGCAGTGCACTGACAGGGGTCATCACTGAAGCTTTCTTT.